This passage covers 12 T cell receptor beta chains from one sample sequenced in a study of blood T cell repertoires in COVID-19. Generated by immunoSEQ multiplex PCR, the TCRdb table keeps only in-frame clones and is missing some. This sample has tens of thousands of clones, with 65% to 90% found just once. The sequenced material came from peripheral blood. Receptors originate from a man aged 65-85 years with active COVID-19.

The rearrangement uses TRBV18 and TRBJ2-1; TRBD2 agrees at 8 bases. Germline V lookup: CDR1 KGHSH, CDR2 LQKENI. V gave up 2 bases and J gave up 8 bases; unmatched junction bases: 8. CDR3 length: 15 amino acids. The CDR3 is CASSPALAGGHEQFF. CDR3 DNA: TGTGCCAGCTCACCAGCGCTGGCGGGGGGCCATGAGCAGTTCTTC.

This clone was counted between two and nine times. This sequence joins TRBV10-1 and TRBJ1-2, with D perhaps matching TRBD1 (5 bases). In germline, CDR1 is WNHNN, CDR2 SYGVQD (reference sequence). The CDR3 is 10 amino acids. V lost 6 bases, J lost 8 bases, and 7 bases lay in between. The CDR3 DNA sequence: TGCGCCAGCAGGGGGGGAGGCTACACCTTC. It codes for CASRGGGYTF.

The chain joins TRBV11-3 to TRBJ2-7; 7 nucleotides line up with TRBD1. The junction had 3 bases not matched to a gene; V was cut back by 2 bases and J by 5 bases. The CDR3 covers 13 residues. Germline V lookup: CDR1 SGHNT, CDR2 YENEEA. The CDR3: CASSLRGRDEQYF. In DNA form, the CDR3 reads TGTGCCAGCAGCTTAAGGGGGCGAGACGAGCAGTACTTC.

The V gene is TRBV12-1, the J gene TRBJ1-1; the D call in the table, TRBD1, was not verified against the DNA. TRBV12-1 is listed as a pseudogene. The CDR3 runs to 16 residues. CDR3 amino acids: CASSPTRQVEFGEAFF. CDR3 nucleotide sequence: TGTGCCAGCAGCCCTACCCGACAGGTTGAGTTCGGTGAAGCTTTCTTT.

The genes are TRBV30 and TRBJ2-1; D is undetermined. Germline CDR1 GTSNPN, CDR2 SVGIG (reference sequence). The CDR3 consists of 10 residues. V was cut by 5 bases and J by 5 bases, with 4 bases left in between. CDR3: CAWGDNEQFF. CDR3 coding DNA: TGTGCCTGGGGCGACAATGAGCAGTTCTTC.

The J gene is TRBJ2-1, the V gene TRBV6-1; no clear D gene. This CDR3 spans 16 amino acids. Germline V gives CDR1 MNHNS, CDR2 SASEGT. V was pared by 3 bases and J by 7 bases, with 19 bases between. CDR3: CASSELPSFTGNEQFF. CDR3 nucleotide sequence: TGTGCCAGCAGTGAGTTGCCCTCCTTTACCGGGAATGAGCAGTTCTTC.

The sample holds one count of this clone. This chain joins TRBV28 and TRBJ2-7; tentatively, D is TRBD2 (5 bases). CDR3 length: 15 residues. V lost 6 bases to trimming and J lost 1 base, with 16 bases between them. CDR1 and CDR2 from the germline V gene are MDHEN and SYDVKM. CDR3 DNA sequence: TGTGCCAGCAGCCGTCGGGGTTCTACTTCCTACGAGCAGTACTTC. Translated: CASSRRGSTSYEQYF.

The V call is TRBV19, the J call TRBJ2-4, with D maybe TRBD1 (5 bases). Germline-derived CDR1 and CDR2 are LNHDA and SQIVND (reference sequence). V shed 4 bases and J shed 2 bases, with 18 bases lying between them. The CDR3 sequence is 17 residues long. The chain's CDR3 is CASSTQRQDSSKNIQYF. The CDR3 nucleotides read TGTGCCAGTAGTACCCAACGCCAAGACAGTTCCAAAAACATTCAGTACTTC.

The chain links TRBV11-2 to TRBJ2-3, with TRBD2 identical over 9 bases. CDR1 is SGHAT, CDR2 FQNNGV, per germline. Trimming removed 4 bases from V and 4 bases from J; junction bases left unmatched: 6. The CDR3 extends over 15 amino acids. CDR3 DNA: TGTGCCAGCAGCTGGTCGGGCGGGAGGGCAGATACGCAGTATTTT. Translated: CASSWSGGRADTQYF.

The chain carries TRBV6-5 and TRBJ1-1; the D is unclear. V was cut by 6 bases and J by 1 base, with 9 bases left in between. Germline lookup yields CDR1 MNHEY and CDR2 SVGAGI. CDR3 size: 13 residues. The DNA of the CDR3 is TGTGCCAGCAGCTTGGGAGGGAACACTGAAGCTTTCTTT. Its protein product is CASSLGGNTEAFF.

This clone was detected only once. The chain employs TRBV3-1 (or the pseudogene TRBV3-2) and TRBJ2-5, with 9 bases identical to TRBD2. Trimming took 1 base from V and 1 from J; bases not matched to a gene: 10. The CDR3 is 18 residues long. Looked up from germline, CDR1 is LGHDT and CDR2 is YNNKEL (reference sequence). This CDR3 is CASSQGALAGTAQETQYF. In nucleotides, the CDR3 is TGTGCCAGCAGCCAAGGAGCTCTAGCGGGAACCGCCCAAGAGACCCAGTACTTC.

Here the CDR3 reads CASSIQGRDGYTF. Written as DNA, the CDR3 is TGTGCCAGTAGTATTCAGGGTCGGGATGGCTACACCTTC. The chain joins TRBV19 to TRBJ1-2, with a tentative D call TRBD1 (5 bases). The ends were cut back, 3 bases at V and 6 bases at J, with 11 bases in the middle. The germline CDR1 and CDR2 sequences are LNHDA and SQIVND (reference sequence). The CDR3 totals 13 residues.